Included here is one T cell receptor (beta chain) sequence, with context. Only in-frame clones appear in the TCRdb table, and some are missing; sequencing was by immunoSEQ multiplex PCR. The sample records 150,000 to 200,000 clones, roughly nine tenths being singletons. The entry originates in a study of blood T cell repertoires in COVID-19. The length of the CDR3 is 12 residues. Trimming stripped 6 bases from V and 11 bases from J, with 16 bases between. From germline, CDR1 is MNHEY and CDR2 SVGEGT. V is TRBV6-2 or TRBV6-3 and J is TRBJ2-5; D gene unclear. The source of this sequence is a young man who had recovered from COVID-19. What was sequenced was peripheral blood. This CDR3 reads CASSGSQVPQYF. DNA of the CDR3: TGTGCCAGCAGCGGTTCTCAGGTGCCTCAGTACTTC.